Listed here are 10 T cell receptor beta chains from one sample, sequenced in a study of T cells in tuberculosis. Cells were sorted from thawed PBMC rested overnight and stained with GMM-loaded CD1B tetramer, viability dye and anti-CD3. C32 glucose monomycolate from Rhodococcus equi was loaded onto the CD1B tetramers. Generated by immunoSEQ multiplex PCR, the TCRdb table keeps only in-frame clones and is missing some. The sample records approximately 59,000 clones, 88% being singletons. What was sequenced was CD1b-GMM tetramer-negative cells sorted from PBMCs. The receptors shown here come from an adult woman with latent tuberculosis.

V and J are TRBV27 and TRBJ2-7; 7 bases are shared with TRBD1. V trimming: 5 bases; J trimming: 2 bases; junction bases outside the gene matches: 12. CDR1 is MNHEY, CDR2 SMNVEV, per germline (reference sequence). The CDR3 spans 16 residues. The CDR3 loop is CASSLLTGMGTYEQYF. Here the CDR3 DNA reads TGTGCCAGCAGTCTCCTGACAGGGATGGGTACCTACGAGCAGTACTTC.

The chain is built from TRBV9 and TRBJ2-1; 10 bases align to TRBD2. The length of the CDR3 is 24 residues. Trimming at V came to 5 bases and at J to 0 bases, leaving 29 bases not matched to a gene. Germline loops: CDR1 SGDLS, CDR2 YYNGEE. Here the CDR3 reads CASSPRVGLAGVGFRRSSYNEQFF. The CDR3 DNA follows: TGTGCCAGCAGTCCCCGGGTCGGGCTAGCGGGAGTGGGATTTAGGAGGAGCTCCTACAATGAGCAGTTCTTC.

This chain joins TRBV19 and TRBJ1-4, with a possible D match to TRBD1 (6 bases). The CDR3 spans 16 residues. The V gene lost 3 bases and the J gene lost 3 bases, with 14 bases spanning the gap. Germline assignment: CDR1 LNHDA and CDR2 SQIVND (reference sequence). CDR3 nucleotide sequence: TGTGCCAGTAGTATCCGTTCGACAGGCTCTAATGAAAAACTGTTTTTT. It specifies CASSIRSTGSNEKLFF.

The chain recombines TRBV29-1 with TRBJ1-5, with TRBD1 identical over 7 bases. Trimming at V came to 4 bases and at J to 1 base, leaving 4 bases not matched to a gene. This CDR3 has 14 residues. Germline V gives CDR1 SQVTM, CDR2 ANQGSEA. Here the CDR3 DNA reads TGCAGCGTTGTAGGGACAGAGAGCAATCAGCCCCAGCATTTT. It specifies CSVVGTESNQPQHF.

The J gene is TRBJ2-1, the V gene TRBV2; 12 bases agree with TRBD2. This CDR3 contains 13 residues. Germline V CDR1 and CDR2: SNHLY, FYNNEI. V lost 6 bases to trimming and J lost 10 bases; unmatched junction nucleotides: 4. The CDR3 loop reads CASSMTSGGEQFF. CDR3 coding DNA: TGTGCCAGCAGCATGACTAGCGGGGGCGAGCAGTTCTTC.

The chain is built from TRBV9 and TRBJ1-1, with 7 nucleotides matching TRBD1. Germline V CDR1 and CDR2: SGDLS, YYNGEE. With V trimmed by 4 bases and J by 5 bases, 11 bases remained unmatched. The CDR3 totals 15 residues. CDR3 nucleotide sequence: TGTGCCAGCAGCCCCAGGGGGGAGGAAGGAACTGAAGCTTTCTTT. Amino acids: CASSPRGEEGTEAFF.

The CDR3 bases are TGTGCCAGCAGCTTGGGTAGCGGGAGAGGTGAGCAGTACTTC. Protein product: CASSLGSGRGEQYF. The rearrangement uses TRBV5-4 and TRBJ2-7; 9 nucleotides align to TRBD2. The CDR3 has 14 residues. The V segment lost 0 bases and the J segment 7 bases; nucleotides outside the gene matches: 5. Germline V gene data show CDR1 as SGHNT and CDR2 as YYREEE (reference sequence).

This chain links TRBV28 with TRBJ2-5; D is undetermined. Trimming cost V 5 bases and J 4 bases, with 5 bases left between them. The germline CDR1 and CDR2 sequences are MDHEN and SYDVKM. The CDR3 is made up of 11 amino acids. The CDR3 protein is CASSRRETQYF. For the CDR3, the DNA is TGTGCCAGCAGTCGTCGAGAGACCCAGTACTTC.

This clone has a handful of counts. The chain carries TRBV5-1 and TRBJ1-1, with a possible D match to TRBD1 (6 bases). There are 17 residues in the CDR3. Trimming left V 2 bases short and J 4 bases short, with 21 bases between. Germline CDR1 SGHRS, CDR2 YFSETQ. CDR3 region: CASSLLSQGRESTEAFF. CDR3 nucleotide sequence: TGCGCCAGCAGCTTATTATCGCAGGGGCGAGAAAGCACTGAAGCTTTCTTT.

The rearrangement uses TRBV9 and TRBJ2-3; D unresolved. Trimming left V 4 bases short and J 4 bases short, with 16 bases between. The CDR3 has 15 amino acids. Germline CDR1 SGDLS, CDR2 YYNGEE. CDR3 sequence (DNA): TGTGCCAGCAGCCACACCTCCCTTGCGGCAGATACGCAGTATTTT. Residues: CASSHTSLAADTQYF.